This entry concerns a single T cell receptor beta chain. It lacks a known antigen. No much larger clonotype is one base removed from it; base qualities were not supplied. The sample comes from a study of blood T cells in healthy people across ages (dated by TCRdb to the mid-2010s). Concerning the study at large: Template switching captured roughly one uniquely barcoded TCR beta cDNA molecule per two T cells in model experiments. To track age-related changes in TCR beta repertoire diversity, the study relied on deep sequencing normalized with unique cDNA molecular identifiers. The donors were divided into four age groups: young (average approximately 17 years), middle-aged (approximately 39), aged (around 59) and long-lived (about 79). To avoid experimental bias, donors of different ages were distributed randomly across sequencing lanes. Two additional independent replicas of 1 million unique cDNA reads from the same blood draw were analyzed for two donors (one aged 18 to 30 and one aged 80 or older). General findings and caveats noted by the study authors: The long-lived group showed more naive CD4+ T cells, fewer expanded clones and increased TCR diversity than the aged group, suggesting age selection. A strong correlation was found between observed TCR beta diversity and the percentage of naive T cells measured by flow cytometry. Bulk unsorted PBMC profiling prevented conclusive comparison of naive and antigen-experienced compartments. As age increased, observed TCR beta diversity per million T cells dropped in a roughly linear way, and a significant reduction was already evident by age about 40. Donor CMV infection status was unknown, potentially confounding age-related changes in expanded clonotypes. Estimates of total diversity based on one million sequenced T cells were regarded as lower bounds and as underestimates.

The germline V gene yields ENHRY for CDR1 and SYGVKD for CDR2. The CDR3 numbers 18 residues from cysteine through phenylalanine. Only CDR3 DNA is held: 54 bases, read in frame from base 1. V is pruned by 0 bases and J by 4 bases, leaving 10 bases of the junction without a gene match. Donors were around 37 systemically healthy Caucasian individuals from Russia aged roughly 6 to 90 years. Each donor gave 8 to 10 milliliters of peripheral blood, drawn into EDTA-treated Vacutainer tubes. PBMCs were isolated by Ficoll-Paque density-gradient centrifugation, with at least 6 million obtained per sample. Trizol reagent was used to extract total RNA from PBMCs, with at least 5 micrograms per sample. The percentages of naive CD45RAhigh/CD27high T cells were determined by flow cytometry on a PBMC aliquot from every donor. Library preparation was by 5' RACE. Reads for this sample came from an Illumina HiSeq 2500. A second PCR of roughly 6 to 11 cycles was run with a J-beta primer mix and a sample-barcoded 5' primer. A template-switch 5' adaptor carrying 12 random nucleotides introduced a unique molecular identifier onto each TCR beta cDNA molecule. Each sample yielded at least 2.5 million CDR3-containing paired-end reads. All of the RNA was converted into first-strand cDNA using the Mint cDNA synthesis kit, with a TRBC-specific oligonucleotide serving as the primer. Following uracil-DNA glycosylase treatment, all cDNA underwent a first 18-cycle PCR with the universal primers M1SS and BC2_uni_R. In the paper's pipeline: For normalization, 1 million high-quality reads, each with a distinct molecular identifier, were randomly selected from each sample. Reads with shared molecular identifiers were discarded instead of being binned into consensus sequences. MiTCR, run with a Q25 quality threshold and the strictest error-elimination algorithm, handled CDR3 identification, clonotype clustering and error correction. A nonparametric unseen species model with Euler transformation was used to estimate lower-bound total TCR beta diversity. TCRdb itself trimmed the public reads at Q25 with fastp, ran MiXCR and retained productive beta chains. One record per CDR3 amino acid sequence lists the most common genes and DNA. In this record, the V and J calls reflect TCRdb's handling and not the investigators' own analysis. The sample table records roughly 900,000 distinct CDR3 sequences; roughly 52% of these occur just once. The top ten hold 10% to 15% of the sample.

The chain was built from TRBV10-3 and TRBJ2-3, with 10 middle bases fitting TRBD2. The sequencing sample was made of blood. The TCR comes from a man aged 30 to 45 in good health. CDR3 protein: CAISESLAGALGADTQYF. Read as DNA, the sequence is TGTGCCATCAGTGAGTCCCTAGCGGGGGCGCTGGGAGCAGATACGCAGTATTTT.